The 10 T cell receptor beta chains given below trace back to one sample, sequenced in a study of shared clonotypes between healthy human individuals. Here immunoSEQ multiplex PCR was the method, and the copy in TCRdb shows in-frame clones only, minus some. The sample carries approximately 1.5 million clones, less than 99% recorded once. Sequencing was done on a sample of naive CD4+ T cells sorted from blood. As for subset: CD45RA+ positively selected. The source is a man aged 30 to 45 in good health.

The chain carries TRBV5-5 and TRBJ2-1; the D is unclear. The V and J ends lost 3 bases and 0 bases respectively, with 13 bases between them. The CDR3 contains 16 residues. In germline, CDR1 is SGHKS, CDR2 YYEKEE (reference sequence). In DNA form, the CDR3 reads TGTGCCAGCAGCTCGGCAGGCCCGAGCTCCTACAATGAGCAGTTCTTC. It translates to CASSSAGPSSYNEQFF.

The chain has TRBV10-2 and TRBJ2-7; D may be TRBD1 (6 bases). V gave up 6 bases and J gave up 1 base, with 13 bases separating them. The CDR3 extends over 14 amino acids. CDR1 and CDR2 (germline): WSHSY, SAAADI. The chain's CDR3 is CASRGMTGSYEQYF. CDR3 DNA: TGCGCCAGCAGGGGGATGACAGGTTCCTACGAGCAGTACTTC.

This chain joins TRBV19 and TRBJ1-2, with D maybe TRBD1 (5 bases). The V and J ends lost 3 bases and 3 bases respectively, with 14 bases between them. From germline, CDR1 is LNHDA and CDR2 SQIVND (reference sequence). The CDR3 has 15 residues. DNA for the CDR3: TGTGCCAGTAGTATGGGGCTGGGGACGGACTATGGCTACACCTTC. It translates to CASSMGLGTDYGYTF.

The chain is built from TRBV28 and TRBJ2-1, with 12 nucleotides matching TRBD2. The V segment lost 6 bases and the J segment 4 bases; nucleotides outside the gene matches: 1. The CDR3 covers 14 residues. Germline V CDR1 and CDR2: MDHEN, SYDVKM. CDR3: CASRLAGGYNEQFF. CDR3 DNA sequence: TGTGCCAGCAGACTAGCGGGAGGATACAATGAGCAGTTCTTC.

CDR3 in DNA: TGTGCCAGCAGCCAAGGGACTAGCGGGGTATACAATGAGCAGTTCTTC. This sequence encodes CASSQGTSGVYNEQFF. This chain links TRBV14 with TRBJ2-1; TRBD2 matches 12 bases. V lost 1 base, J lost 4 bases, and 2 bases stayed unmatched. CDR1 and CDR2 (germline): SGHDN, FVKESK. The CDR3 consists of 16 residues.

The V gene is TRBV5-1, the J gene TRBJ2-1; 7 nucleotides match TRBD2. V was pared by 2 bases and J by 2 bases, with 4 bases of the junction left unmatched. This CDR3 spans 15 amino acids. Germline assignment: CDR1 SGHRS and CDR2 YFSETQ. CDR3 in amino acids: CASSLEAGPYNEQFF. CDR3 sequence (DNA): TGCGCCAGCAGCTTAGAAGCGGGGCCCTACAATGAGCAGTTCTTC.

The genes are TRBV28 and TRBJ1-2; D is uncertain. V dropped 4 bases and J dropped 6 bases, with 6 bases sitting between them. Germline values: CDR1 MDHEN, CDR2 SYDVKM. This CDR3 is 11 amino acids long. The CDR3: CASSYKNGYTF. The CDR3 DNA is TGTGCCAGCAGTTACAAGAATGGCTACACCTTC.

The CDR3, as DNA: TGTGCCAGCAGTTACTCCGGGGAAGGGAACTATGGCTACACCTTC. This gives the protein CASSYSGEGNYGYTF. The chain couples TRBV6-5 to TRBJ1-2; no reliable D call. CDR1 and CDR2 from the germline V gene are MNHEY and SVGAGI. This CDR3 contains 15 residues. Trimming stripped 0 bases from V and 2 bases from J, with 10 bases between.

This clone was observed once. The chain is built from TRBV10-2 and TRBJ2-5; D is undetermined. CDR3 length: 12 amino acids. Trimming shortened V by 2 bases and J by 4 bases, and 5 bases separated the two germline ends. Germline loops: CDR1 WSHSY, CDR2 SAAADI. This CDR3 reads CASSEVGETQYF. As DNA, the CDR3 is TGCGCCAGCAGTGAGGTGGGAGAGACCCAGTACTTC.

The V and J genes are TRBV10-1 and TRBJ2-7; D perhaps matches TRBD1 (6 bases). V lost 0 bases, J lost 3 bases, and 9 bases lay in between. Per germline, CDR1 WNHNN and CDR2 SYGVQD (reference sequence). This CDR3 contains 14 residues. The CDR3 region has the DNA TGCGCCAGCAGTGAGTCGATAGGGGGCTACGAGCAGTACTTC. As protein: CASSESIGGYEQYF.